The entry that follows covers one T cell receptor beta chain sequence. V was trimmed by 2 bases and J by 5 bases, leaving 19 bases between them. Germline CDR1 and CDR2: SGDLS and YYNGEE. The CDR3 runs 17 residues. The sample comes from a study of blood T cell repertoires in COVID-19. The overall study: Acute and convalescent COVID-19 samples came from the United States, Italy and Spain. T cells, B-cell-depleted T cells, or PBMCs provided the cDNA or gDNA that served as material.

TCRdb keeps only in-frame clones here, not all; method: immunoSEQ multiplex PCR. The repertoire includes approximately 140,000 clones, over 75% of them detected once, and 1% to 1.5% sits in the top ten. This rearrangement joins TRBV9 to TRBJ2-2, with D tentatively TRBD2 (6 bases). The clonotype comes from a woman in her 30s with acute COVID-19. Sequenced sample: PBMCs or T cells enriched from blood (not recorded which). The CDR3: CASSVSIAELRTGELFF. DNA of the CDR3: TGTGCCAGCAGCGTTTCTATAGCGGAGTTGAGGACCGGGGAGCTGTTTTTT. Full variable domain (outside the CDR3, taken from reference TRBV9 and TRBJ2-2): DSGVTQTPKHLITATGQRVTLRCSPRSGDLSVYWYQQSLDQGLQFLIQYYNGEERAKGNILERFSAQQFPDLHSELNLSSLELGDSALYFCASSVSIAELRTGELFFGEGSRLTVL.